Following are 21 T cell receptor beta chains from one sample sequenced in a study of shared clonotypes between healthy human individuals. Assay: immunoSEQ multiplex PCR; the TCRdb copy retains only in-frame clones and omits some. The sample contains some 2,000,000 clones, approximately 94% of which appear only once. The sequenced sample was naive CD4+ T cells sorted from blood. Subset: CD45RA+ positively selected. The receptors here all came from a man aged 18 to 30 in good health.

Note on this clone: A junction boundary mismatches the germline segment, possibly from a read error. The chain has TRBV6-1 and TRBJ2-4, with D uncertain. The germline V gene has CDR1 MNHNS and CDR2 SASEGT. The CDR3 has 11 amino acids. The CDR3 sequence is CASSDGRRQGF. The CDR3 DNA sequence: TGTGCCAGCAGTGATGGTCGGAGACAAGGCTTC.

CDR3 nucleotide sequence: TGTGCCAGCCTTAGCGGGGCTGGGGAGACCCAGTACTTC. Protein sequence: CASLSGAGETQYF. The rearrangement uses TRBV28 and TRBJ2-5; 8 bases agree with TRBD2. Germline V gives CDR1 MDHEN, CDR2 SYDVKM. This CDR3 comprises 13 residues. The ends lost 8 bases at V and 5 bases at J; junction bases unmatched: 7.

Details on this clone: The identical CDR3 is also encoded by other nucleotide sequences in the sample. This chain's CDR3 is CSVVLGYEQYF. The CDR3 nucleotides read TGCAGCGTTGTTTTAGGCTACGAGCAGTACTTC. This sequence joins TRBV29-1 and TRBJ2-7; no definite D call. The germline gives CDR1 SQVTM, CDR2 ANQGSEA. Trimming took 4 bases from V and 3 from J, leaving 7 bases between them. The CDR3 is made up of 11 amino acids.

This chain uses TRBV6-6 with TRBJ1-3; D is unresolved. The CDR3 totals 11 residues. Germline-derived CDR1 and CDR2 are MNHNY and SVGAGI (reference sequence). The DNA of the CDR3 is TGTGCAGCCCTCTCTGGAAACACCATATATTTT. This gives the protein CAALSGNTIYF.

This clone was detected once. The CDR3 DNA reads as TGTGCCAGCAGCCAACAGGGGGCAGCCTACGAGCAGTACTTC. Its protein product is CASSQQGAAYEQYF. V is TRBV14 and J is TRBJ2-7; TRBD1 aligns across 8 bases. This CDR3 has 14 amino acids. The trim removed 2 bases at V and 2 bases at J, leaving 2 bases unmatched. Germline V gene sequence: CDR1 SGHDN, CDR2 FVKESK.

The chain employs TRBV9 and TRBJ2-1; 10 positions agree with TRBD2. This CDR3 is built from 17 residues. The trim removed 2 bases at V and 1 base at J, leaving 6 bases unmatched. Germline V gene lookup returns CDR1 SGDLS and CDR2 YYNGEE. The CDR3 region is CASSVTAGGLSYNEQFF. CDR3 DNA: TGTGCCAGCAGCGTCACAGCGGGAGGGCTATCCTACAATGAGCAGTTCTTC.

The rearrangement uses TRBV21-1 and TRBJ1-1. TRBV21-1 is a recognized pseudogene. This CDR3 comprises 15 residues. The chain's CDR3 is CASSPYSLRNTEAFF. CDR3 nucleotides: TGTGCCAGCAGCCCTTATTCACTAAGGAACACTGAAGCTTTCTTT.

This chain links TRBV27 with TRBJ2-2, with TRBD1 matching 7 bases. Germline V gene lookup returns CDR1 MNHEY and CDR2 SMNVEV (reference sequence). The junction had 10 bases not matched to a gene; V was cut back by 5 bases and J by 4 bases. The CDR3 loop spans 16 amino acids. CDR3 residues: CASSPQTGKATGELFF. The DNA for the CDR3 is TGTGCCAGCAGTCCCCAGACAGGGAAGGCCACCGGGGAGCTGTTTTTT.

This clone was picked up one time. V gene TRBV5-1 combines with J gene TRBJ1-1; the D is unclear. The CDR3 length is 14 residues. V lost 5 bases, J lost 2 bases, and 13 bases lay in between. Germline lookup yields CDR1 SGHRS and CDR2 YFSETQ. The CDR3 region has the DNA TGCGCCAGCAGGGCAAAGGAGACCAACACTGAAGCTTTCTTT. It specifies CASRAKETNTEAFF.

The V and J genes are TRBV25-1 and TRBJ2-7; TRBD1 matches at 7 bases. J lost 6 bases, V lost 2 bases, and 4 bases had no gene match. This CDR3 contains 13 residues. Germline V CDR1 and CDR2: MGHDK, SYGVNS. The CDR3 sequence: CASSEPRGIEQYF. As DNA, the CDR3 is TGTGCCAGCAGTGAACCCAGGGGGATCGAGCAGTACTTC.

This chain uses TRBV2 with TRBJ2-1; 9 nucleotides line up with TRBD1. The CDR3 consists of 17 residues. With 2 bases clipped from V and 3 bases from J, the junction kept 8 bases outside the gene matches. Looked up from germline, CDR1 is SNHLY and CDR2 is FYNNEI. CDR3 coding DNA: TGTGCCAGCAGTGAACTGTTTGGGACAGGGTTCTACAATGAGCAGTTCTTC. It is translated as CASSELFGTGFYNEQFF. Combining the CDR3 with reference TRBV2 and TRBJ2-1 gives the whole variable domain EPEVTQTPSHQVTQMGQEVILRCVPISNHLYFYWYRQILGQKVEFLVSFYNNEISEKSEIFDDQFSVERPDGSNFTLKIRSTKLEDSAMYFCASSELFGTGFYNEQFFGPGTRLTVL.

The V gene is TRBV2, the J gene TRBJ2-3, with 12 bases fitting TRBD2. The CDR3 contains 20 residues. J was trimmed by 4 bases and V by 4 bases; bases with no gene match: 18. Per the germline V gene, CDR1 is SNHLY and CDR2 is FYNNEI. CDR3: CASSGMGLWRTSGAADTQYF. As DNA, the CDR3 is TGTGCCAGCAGTGGCATGGGATTATGGCGGACTAGCGGGGCCGCAGATACGCAGTATTTT.

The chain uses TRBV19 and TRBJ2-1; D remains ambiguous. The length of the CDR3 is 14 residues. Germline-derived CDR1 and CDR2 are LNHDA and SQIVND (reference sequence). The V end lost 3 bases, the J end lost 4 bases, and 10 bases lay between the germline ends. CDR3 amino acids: CASSMAPGYNEQFF. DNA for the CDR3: TGTGCCAGTAGTATGGCCCCAGGTTACAATGAGCAGTTCTTC.

In nucleotides, the CDR3 is TGTGCCAGCAGCCCACGCGGGACTCCAGGGTGGAACATTCAGTACTTC. This sequence encodes CASSPRGTPGWNIQYF. This chain uses TRBV6-6 with TRBJ2-4; D is perhaps TRBD2 (6 bases). CDR3 length: 16 amino acids. Trimming pared 6 bases from V and 7 bases from J, leaving 22 bases between. The germline CDR1 and CDR2 sequences are MNHNY and SVGAGI (reference sequence).

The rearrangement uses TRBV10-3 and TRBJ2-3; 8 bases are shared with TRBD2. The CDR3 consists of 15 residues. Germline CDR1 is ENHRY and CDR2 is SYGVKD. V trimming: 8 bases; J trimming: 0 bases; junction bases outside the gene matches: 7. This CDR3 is CAIGASGPSTDTQYF. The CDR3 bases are TGTGCCATCGGGGCTAGCGGGCCTAGCACAGATACGCAGTATTTT.

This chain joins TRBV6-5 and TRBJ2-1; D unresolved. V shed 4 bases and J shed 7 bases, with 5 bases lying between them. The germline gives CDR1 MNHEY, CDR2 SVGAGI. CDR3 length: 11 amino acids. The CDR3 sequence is CASSSINEQFF. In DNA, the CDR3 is TGTGCCAGCAGTTCCATAAATGAGCAGTTCTTC.

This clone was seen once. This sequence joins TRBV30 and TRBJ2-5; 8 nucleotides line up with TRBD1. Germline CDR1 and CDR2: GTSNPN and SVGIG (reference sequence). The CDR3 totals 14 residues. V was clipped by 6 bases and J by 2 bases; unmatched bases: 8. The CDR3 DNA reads TGTGCCTGCGCCCCCGGACAGGGTCAAGAGACCCAGTACTTC. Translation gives CACAPGQGQETQYF.

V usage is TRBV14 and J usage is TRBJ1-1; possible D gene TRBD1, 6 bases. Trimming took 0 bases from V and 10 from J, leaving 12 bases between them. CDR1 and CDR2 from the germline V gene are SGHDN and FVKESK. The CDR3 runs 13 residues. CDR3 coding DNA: TGTGCCAGCAGCCAAGAAGCGAGGACAGCAGCTTTCTTT. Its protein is CASSQEARTAAFF.

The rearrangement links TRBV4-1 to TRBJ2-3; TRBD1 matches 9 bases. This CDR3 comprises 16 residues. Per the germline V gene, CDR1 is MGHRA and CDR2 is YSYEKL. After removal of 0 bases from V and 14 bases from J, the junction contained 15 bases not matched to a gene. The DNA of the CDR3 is TGCGCCAGCAGCCAAGATTCGGGGACAGGGACCCTGGTGGGGTATTTT. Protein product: CASSQDSGTGTLVGYF.

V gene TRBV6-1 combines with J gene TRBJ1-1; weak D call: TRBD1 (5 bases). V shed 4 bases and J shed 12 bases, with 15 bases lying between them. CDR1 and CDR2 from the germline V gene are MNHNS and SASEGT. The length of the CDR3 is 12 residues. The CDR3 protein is CASSALGGETFF. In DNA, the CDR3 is TGTGCCAGCAGTGCTCTCGGGGGGGAGACTTTCTTT.

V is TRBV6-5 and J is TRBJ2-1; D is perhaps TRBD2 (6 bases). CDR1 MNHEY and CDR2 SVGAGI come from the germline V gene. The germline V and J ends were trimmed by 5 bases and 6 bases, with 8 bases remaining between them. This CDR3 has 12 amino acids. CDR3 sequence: CASSNSGNEQFF. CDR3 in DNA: TGTGCCAGCAGTAATAGCGGCAATGAGCAGTTCTTC.